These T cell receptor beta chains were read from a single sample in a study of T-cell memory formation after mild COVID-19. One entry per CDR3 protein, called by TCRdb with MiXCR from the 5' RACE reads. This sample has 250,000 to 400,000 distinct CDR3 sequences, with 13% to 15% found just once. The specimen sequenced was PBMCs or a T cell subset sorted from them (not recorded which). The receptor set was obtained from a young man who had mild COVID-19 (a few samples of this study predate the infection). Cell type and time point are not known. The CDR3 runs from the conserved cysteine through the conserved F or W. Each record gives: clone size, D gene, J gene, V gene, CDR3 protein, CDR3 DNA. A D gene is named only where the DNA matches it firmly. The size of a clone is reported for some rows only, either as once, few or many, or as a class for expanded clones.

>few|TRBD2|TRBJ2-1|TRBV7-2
CASSRSGGILYNEQFF
TGTGCCAGCAGCCGCAGCGGGGGTATACTGTACAATGAGCAGTTCTTC
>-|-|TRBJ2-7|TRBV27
CASRLMMDNEQYF
TGTGCCAGCAGATTAATGATGGACAACGAGCAGTACTTC
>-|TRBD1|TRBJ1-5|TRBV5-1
CASSPTGESNQPQHF
TGCGCCAGCAGCCCGACAGGGGAAAGCAATCAGCCCCAGCATTTT
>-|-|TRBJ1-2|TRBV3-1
CASSPIGGGANYGYTF
TGTGCCAGCAGCCCCATTGGGGGGGGAGCTAACTATGGCTACACCTTC
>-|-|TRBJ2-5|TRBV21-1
CATRPCGTELVETQYF
TGTGCCACCAGACCATGCGGGACGGAGCTCGTCGAGACCCAGTACTTC
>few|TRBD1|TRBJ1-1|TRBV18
CASSPARTGVYTEAFF
TGTGCCAGCTCACCAGCACGGACAGGGGTGTATACTGAAGCTTTCTTT
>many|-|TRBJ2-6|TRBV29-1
CSVEVQNGANVLTF
TGCAGCGTTGAAGTCCAGAACGGGGCCAACGTCCTGACTTTC
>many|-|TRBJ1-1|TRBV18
CASSPFKGTEAFF
TGTGCCAGCTCACCATTTAAGGGCACTGAAGCTTTCTTT
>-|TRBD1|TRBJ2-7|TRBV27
CASSQGQGFSYEQYF
TGTGCCAGCAGTCAGGGACAGGGGTTCTCCTACGAGCAGTACTTC
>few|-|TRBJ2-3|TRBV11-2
CASSSGGDRTDTQYF
TGTGCCAGCAGCTCAGGCGGGGATCGAACAGATACGCAGTATTTT
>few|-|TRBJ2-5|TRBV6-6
CASSFVPGVTQYF
TGTGCCAGCAGTTTCGTTCCGGGGGTGACCCAGTACTTC
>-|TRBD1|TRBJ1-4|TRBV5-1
CASSVVPPGQEQHEKLFF
TGCGCCAGCAGCGTTGTTCCTCCGGGACAGGAGCAACATGAAAAACTGTTTTTT
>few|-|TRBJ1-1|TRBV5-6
CASSLGQGKAEAFF
TGTGCCAGCAGCTTGGGGCAGGGCAAGGCTGAAGCTTTCTTT
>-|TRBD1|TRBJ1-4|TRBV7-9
CASRGQTNEKLFF
TGTGCCAGCCGGGGACAGACTAATGAAAAACTGTTTTTT
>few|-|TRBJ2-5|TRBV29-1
CSVEIGGGETQYF
TGCAGCGTTGAGATCGGGGGCGGGGAGACCCAGTACTTC
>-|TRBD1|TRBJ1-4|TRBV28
CASSLSGQGTNEKLFF
TGTGCCAGCAGTTTATCCGGACAGGGAACTAATGAAAAACTGTTTTTT
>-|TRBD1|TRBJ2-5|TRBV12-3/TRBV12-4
CASRLDRGWQETQYF
TGTGCCAGCAGGCTCGACAGGGGCTGGCAAGAGACCCAGTACTTC
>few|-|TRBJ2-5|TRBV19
CASSSSASLGETQYF
TGTGCCAGTAGCTCGTCAGCCTCCCTCGGAGAGACCCAGTACTTC
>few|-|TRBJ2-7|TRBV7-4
CASRLRIPYEQYF
TGTGCCAGCAGATTGCGGATCCCCTACGAGCAGTACTTC
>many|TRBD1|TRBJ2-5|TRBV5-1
CASSSRVPGQVGGQETQYF
TGCGCCAGCAGCTCAAGAGTCCCGGGACAGGTCGGGGGTCAAGAGACCCAGTACTTC
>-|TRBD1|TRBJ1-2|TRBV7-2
CASSIDRGGSYGYTF
TGTGCCAGCAGCATCGACAGGGGGGGAAGCTATGGCTACACCTTC
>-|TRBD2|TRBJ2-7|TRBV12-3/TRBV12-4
CASSLNPGLRYEQYF
TGTGCCAGCAGCCTCAATCCGGGACTAAGGTACGAGCAGTACTTC
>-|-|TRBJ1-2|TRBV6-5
CASSYSLGYLYGYTF
TGTGCCAGCAGTTACTCTCTGGGCTACCTATATGGCTACACCTTC